This TCR beta chain was recorded in a study of T cell changes during pregnancy in multiple sclerosis. Profiling relied on immunoSEQ multiplex PCR, and the TCRdb table lists in-frame clones only, not all of them. Of 58,000 or so clones listed, 92% are singletons. The specimen was peripheral blood, collected in the first trimester of pregnancy. The receptor was isolated from a female donor with multiple sclerosis, enrolled in a pregnancy study.

CDR3 protein: CASSSPTSGSPTDTQYF. In nucleotides, the CDR3 is TGTGCCAGCAGTTCCCCGACTAGCGGGAGCCCCACAGATACGCAGTATTTT. V and J are TRBV28 and TRBJ2-3; 12 bases align to TRBD2. The CDR3 has 17 amino acids. The germline V gene has CDR1 MDHEN and CDR2 SYDVKM. After removal of 4 bases from V and 2 bases from J, the junction contained 7 bases not matched to a gene.